The rows below give T cell receptor beta chains drawn from one sample of a study of blood T cell repertoires in COVID-19. Libraries were prepared by immunoSEQ multiplex PCR; TCRdb keeps only in-frame clonotypes and omits some of them. The data contain about 200,000 clones, around 80% of them singletons. The sample comprised peripheral blood. The origin of the receptors is a human donor with acute or convalescent COVID-19. The donor label of this sample is uncertain. CDR3s include the opening cysteine and the closing phenylalanine or tryptophan. Fields, in order: J gene, D gene, clone size, V gene, CDR3 DNA, CDR3 protein. The D gene is left open where the match is weak. Part of the rows lack a size; the others show once, few, many or a class for expanded clones.

J gene: TRBJ2-5
D gene: TRBD2
clone size: NA
V gene: TRBV25-1
CDR3 DNA: TGTGCCAGCAGTCCTAGCGGGAAGGGGAAAGAGACCCAGTACTTC
CDR3 protein: CASSPSGKGKETQYF

J gene: TRBJ1-5
D gene: NA
clone size: NA
V gene: TRBV6-1
CDR3 DNA: TGTGCCAGCAGTGACCTTGGACAGCTCAATCAGCCCCAGCATTTT
CDR3 protein: CASSDLGQLNQPQHF

J gene: TRBJ2-2
D gene: TRBD1
clone size: NA
V gene: TRBV5-1
CDR3 DNA: TGCGCCAGCAGCTTGGCCTCAGGGGGCACCGGGGAGCTGTTTTTT
CDR3 protein: CASSLASGGTGELFF

J gene: TRBJ1-2
D gene: NA
clone size: NA
V gene: TRBV6-5
CDR3 DNA: TGTGCCAGCAGCATCCCGGGGGGGAGGGATGGCTACACCTTC
CDR3 protein: CASSIPGGRDGYTF

J gene: TRBJ1-1
D gene: NA
clone size: NA
V gene: TRBV28
CDR3 DNA: TGTGCCACCCAACGGGATTTCCGCACTGAAGCTTTCTTT
CDR3 protein: CATQRDFRTEAFF

J gene: TRBJ1-2
D gene: TRBD1
clone size: NA
V gene: TRBV28
CDR3 DNA: TGTGCCAGCAGTTGGGACAGCTATGGCTACACCTTC
CDR3 protein: CASSWDSYGYTF

J gene: TRBJ2-3
D gene: NA
clone size: NA
V gene: TRBV29-1
CDR3 DNA: TGCAGCGTTGGTAATAACGTTGGGGCCCCAGATACGCAGTATTTT
CDR3 protein: CSVGNNVGAPDTQYF

J gene: TRBJ2-1
D gene: TRBD2
clone size: NA
V gene: TRBV30
CDR3 DNA: TGTGCCTCCCAAGGGACTAGCGGCCGTGAAGAGCAGTTCTTC
CDR3 protein: CASQGTSGREEQFF

J gene: TRBJ1-5
D gene: NA
clone size: NA
V gene: TRBV7-2
CDR3 DNA: TGTGCCAGCAGCTTAGTCGGAGGGCCTCGTCAGCCCCAGCATTTT
CDR3 protein: CASSLVGGPRQPQHF

J gene: TRBJ1-2
D gene: TRBD1
clone size: NA
V gene: TRBV2
CDR3 DNA: TGTGCCAGCAGCCGACAGGGGTCTGGCTACACCTTC
CDR3 protein: CASSRQGSGYTF

J gene: TRBJ2-5
D gene: NA
clone size: NA
V gene: TRBV5-6
CDR3 DNA: TGTGCCAGCAACAGGGCCCAAGAGACCCAGTACTTC
CDR3 protein: CASNRAQETQYF

J gene: TRBJ2-1
D gene: NA
clone size: NA
V gene: TRBV5-1
CDR3 DNA: TGCGCCAGCAGCTTGGCCGAAGGCCCCAGGGATGAGCAGTTCTTC
CDR3 protein: CASSLAEGPRDEQFF

J gene: TRBJ1-4
D gene: NA
clone size: NA
V gene: TRBV2
CDR3 DNA: TGTGCCAGCAGCGTCGGGGGATCTAATGAAAAACTGTTTTTT
CDR3 protein: CASSVGGSNEKLFF

J gene: TRBJ2-1
D gene: NA
clone size: few
V gene: TRBV3-1/TRBV3-2
CDR3 DNA: TGTGCCAGCAGCCGGGGGGGGGCGGAGCAGTTCTTC
CDR3 protein: CASSRGGAEQFF

J gene: TRBJ2-1
D gene: TRBD2
clone size: many
V gene: TRBV30
CDR3 DNA: TGTGCCTGGAGTGTACGCCGCCCCGGGACTAGCGGCTACAATGAGCAGTTCTTC
CDR3 protein: CAWSVRRPGTSGYNEQFF

J gene: TRBJ2-3
D gene: NA
clone size: NA
V gene: TRBV5-4
CDR3 DNA: TGTGCCAGCAGCGGGAGCAGCACAGATACGCAGTATTTT
CDR3 protein: CASSGSSTDTQYF

J gene: TRBJ2-7
D gene: TRBD2
clone size: NA
V gene: TRBV4-1
CDR3 DNA: TGCGCCAGCAGCCAAGTGGCGGGAGGGCCCCACGAGCAGTACTTC
CDR3 protein: CASSQVAGGPHEQYF

J gene: TRBJ2-1
D gene: NA
clone size: once
V gene: TRBV29-1
CDR3 DNA: TGCAGCGCGGAAACGACTAGTCGGGAGCAGTTCTTC
CDR3 protein: CSAETTSREQFF

J gene: TRBJ1-5
D gene: NA
clone size: NA
V gene: TRBV28
CDR3 DNA: TGTGCCAGCAGTTCCACGGGGGGCAATCAGCCCCAGCATTTT
CDR3 protein: CASSSTGGNQPQHF

J gene: TRBJ2-1
D gene: TRBD2
clone size: NA
V gene: TRBV4-2
CDR3 DNA: TGTGCCAGCAGCCTTGGACTAGCGGAACACAATGAGCAGTTCTTC
CDR3 protein: CASSLGLAEHNEQFF

J gene: TRBJ2-7
D gene: TRBD1
clone size: NA
V gene: TRBV6-5
CDR3 DNA: TGTGCCAGCAGCCGTCACAGGGGGTCGGCCTACGAGCAGTACTTC
CDR3 protein: CASSRHRGSAYEQYF

J gene: TRBJ1-1
D gene: NA
clone size: NA
V gene: TRBV5-4
CDR3 DNA: TGTGCCAGCAGCTACGAGACTGAAGCTTTCTTT
CDR3 protein: CASSYETEAFF

J gene: TRBJ1-5
D gene: NA
clone size: NA
V gene: TRBV28
CDR3 DNA: TGTGCCAGCAGTTTAGGGGGGGACCAGCCCCAGCATTTT
CDR3 protein: CASSLGGDQPQHF

J gene: TRBJ1-2
D gene: TRBD1
clone size: once
V gene: TRBV6-4
CDR3 DNA: TGTGCCACCAGGGGGACAGGGGCTAACTATGGCTACACCTTC
CDR3 protein: CATRGTGANYGYTF

J gene: TRBJ2-3
D gene: NA
clone size: NA
V gene: TRBV6-6
CDR3 DNA: TGTGCCAGCACCGCGGGCCGCGCCACAGATACGCAGTATTTT
CDR3 protein: CASTAGRATDTQYF

J gene: TRBJ1-1
D gene: NA
clone size: once
V gene: TRBV11-2
CDR3 DNA: TGTGCCAGCAGCTTTGGGGGGGCTCGGCCAACTGAAGCTTTCTTT
CDR3 protein: CASSFGGARPTEAFF

J gene: TRBJ1-2
D gene: NA
clone size: NA
V gene: TRBV5-1
CDR3 DNA: TGCGCCAGCAGGCGACCGGAGGACTATGGCTACACCTTC
CDR3 protein: CASRRPEDYGYTF

J gene: TRBJ2-7
D gene: TRBD1
clone size: few
V gene: TRBV5-1
CDR3 DNA: TGCGCCAGCAGCTTCGAGGACAGGGTATCCTACGAGCAGTACTTC
CDR3 protein: CASSFEDRVSYEQYF

J gene: TRBJ2-7
D gene: NA
clone size: NA
V gene: TRBV7-2
CDR3 DNA: TGTGCCAGCAGCTTGATGGCCCCCTACGAGCAGTACTTC
CDR3 protein: CASSLMAPYEQYF

J gene: TRBJ1-2
D gene: NA
clone size: NA
V gene: TRBV10-3
CDR3 DNA: TGTGCCATCAGTGAGTCGCCAGGATCCTATGGCTACACCTTC
CDR3 protein: CAISESPGSYGYTF

J gene: TRBJ1-3
D gene: TRBD1
clone size: NA
V gene: TRBV18
CDR3 DNA: TGTGCCAGCTCACCGGTAGTGGGACAGAGAAACACCATATATTTT
CDR3 protein: CASSPVVGQRNTIYF

J gene: TRBJ2-3
D gene: TRBD2
clone size: NA
V gene: TRBV7-2
CDR3 DNA: TGTGCCAGCAGCTTTAGCGGGAGGGGGGGAGATACGCAGTATTTT
CDR3 protein: CASSFSGRGGDTQYF

J gene: TRBJ1-4
D gene: NA
clone size: NA
V gene: TRBV6-6
CDR3 DNA: TGTGCCAGCAGTTACCGGACAGCAACTAATGAAAAACTGTTTTTT
CDR3 protein: CASSYRTATNEKLFF

J gene: TRBJ2-7
D gene: NA
clone size: NA
V gene: TRBV21-1
CDR3 DNA: TGTGCCAGCAACAAAGGGGACACGTTCTACGAGCAGTACTTC
CDR3 protein: CASNKGDTFYEQYF

J gene: TRBJ2-7
D gene: NA
clone size: few
V gene: TRBV18
CDR3 DNA: TGTGCCAGCTCACCCACGGCGGGAACCTACGAGCAGTACTTC
CDR3 protein: CASSPTAGTYEQYF

J gene: TRBJ2-3
D gene: NA
clone size: NA
V gene: TRBV5-4
CDR3 DNA: TGTGCCAGCAGCACCGGGATTAGCACAGATACGCAGTATTTT
CDR3 protein: CASSTGISTDTQYF

J gene: TRBJ1-1
D gene: NA
clone size: NA
V gene: TRBV19
CDR3 DNA: TGTGCCAGCCGGCCGGGGGGGGCAAACACTGAAGCTTTCTTT
CDR3 protein: CASRPGGANTEAFF

J gene: TRBJ2-3
D gene: NA
clone size: once
V gene: TRBV6-5
CDR3 DNA: TGTGCCAGCAGTATAGGGAGTGGTGGCACAGATACGCAGTATTTT
CDR3 protein: CASSIGSGGTDTQYF

J gene: TRBJ1-4
D gene: NA
clone size: NA
V gene: TRBV19
CDR3 DNA: TGTGCCACTAATGGGGGGGGACTCGGTGAAAAACTGTTTTTT
CDR3 protein: CATNGGGLGEKLFF

J gene: TRBJ2-1
D gene: TRBD2
clone size: NA
V gene: TRBV10-3
CDR3 DNA: TGTGCCATCAGGCCGACAGAGCGGGATCGGGAGCAGTTCTTC
CDR3 protein: CAIRPTERDREQFF

J gene: TRBJ1-6
D gene: TRBD1
clone size: NA
V gene: TRBV28
CDR3 DNA: TGTGCCAGCAGTTTACGGCCGCCGGGGACAGCGAATAATTCACCCCTCCACTTT
CDR3 protein: CASSLRPPGTANNSPLHF

J gene: TRBJ1-4
D gene: NA
clone size: once
V gene: TRBV2
CDR3 DNA: TGTGCCAGCAGTGAAGGAAAACTAGAAAAACTGTTTTTT
CDR3 protein: CASSEGKLEKLFF